Listed here is a single TCR beta chain. The data were obtained in a study of T cell changes during pregnancy in multiple sclerosis. V was cut by 1 base and J by 5 bases, with 8 bases left in between. The germline CDR1 and CDR2 sequences are LGHNA and YSLEER. This CDR3 has 14 residues. Assay used: immunoSEQ multiplex PCR; TCRdb lists only in-frame clones, some missing. In the table there are approximately 87,000 clones, around nine tenths of which are singletons. The receptor's source is a female donor with multiple sclerosis, enrolled in a pregnancy study. The sequences come from CD4+ T cells from peripheral blood mononuclear cells, collected in the second trimester of pregnancy. The rearrangement joins TRBV4-3 to TRBJ1-4; D possibly corresponds to TRBD1 (5 bases). Written as DNA, the CDR3 is TGCGCCAGCAGCCAAGCGACAGAAAATGAAAAACTGTTTTTT. Its translation: CASSQATENEKLFF.